The 27 T cell receptor beta chains below come from one sample, sequenced in a study of blood T cell repertoires in COVID-19. The data were produced by immunoSEQ multiplex PCR, yet TCRdb's version contains in-frame clones alone and is incomplete. The sample holds about 410,000 clones; around 89% are singletons and the top ten take under 2%. The sequenced material came from peripheral blood. These TCRs come from a middle-aged woman with COVID-19, enrolled during active disease.

CDR3 in amino acids: CASRIQSDTQYF. For the CDR3, the DNA is TGTGCCAGCAGGATCCAGTCCGATACGCAGTATTTT. The rearrangement uses TRBV2 and TRBJ2-3; D gene uncertain. The germline gives CDR1 SNHLY, CDR2 FYNNEI. The CDR3 extends over 12 amino acids. Trimming took off 6 bases at V and 6 bases at J, with 10 bases between the two ends.

The genes are TRBV9 and TRBJ1-2, with TRBD1 as a possible D gene (6 bases). The CDR3 contains 16 residues. Trimming removed 0 bases at V and 7 bases at J, with 19 bases between. Germline-derived CDR1 and CDR2 are SGDLS and YYNGEE. CDR3 amino acids: CASSVVATGPISGYTF. The CDR3 DNA sequence: TGTGCCAGCAGCGTAGTAGCGACAGGTCCTATCAGTGGCTACACCTTC.

V usage is TRBV7-8 and J usage is TRBJ1-5, with unresolved D. Germline loops: CDR1 SGHVS, CDR2 FQNEAQ. This CDR3 has 14 amino acids. Trimming stripped 6 bases from V and 6 bases from J, with 15 bases between. CDR3 protein: CASRERVGSQPQHF. For the CDR3, the DNA is TGTGCCAGCAGGGAGAGGGTTGGAAGTCAGCCCCAGCATTTT.

The chain uses TRBV6-1 and TRBJ1-1; the match to TRBD1 covers 8 bases. Germline V gene lookup returns CDR1 MNHNS and CDR2 SASEGT. The J segment lost 4 bases and the V segment lost 3 bases, leaving 1 base of the junction unmatched. CDR3 length equals 13 residues. CDR3 DNA sequence: TGTGCCAGCAGTGAGGGACAGGTCACTGAAGCTTTCTTT. Protein product: CASSEGQVTEAFF.

The CDR3 bases are TGTGCCAGCAGGGTATCCGGGACAGGGGTATACGAGCAGTACTTC. The encoded protein is CASRVSGTGVYEQYF. This chain joins TRBV14 and TRBJ2-7; 10 nucleotides line up with TRBD1. Germline lookup yields CDR1 SGHDN and CDR2 FVKESK. This CDR3 is built from 15 residues. V gave up 6 bases and J gave up 4 bases; unmatched junction bases: 9.

J is TRBJ1-1 and V is TRBV19, with 9 bases that match TRBD1. Germline CDR1 is LNHDA and CDR2 is SQIVND (reference sequence). The V and J ends lost 4 bases and 6 bases, in that order; junction bases with no gene match: 12. The CDR3 runs to 16 residues. The CDR3 DNA sequence: TGTGCCAGTAGTAATACAGGGGGCGAAGTTAGACCTGAAGCTTTCTTT. It is translated as CASSNTGGEVRPEAFF.

The V call is TRBV4-2, the J call TRBJ1-2, with 7 bases aligning to TRBD1. Germline V gives CDR1 LGHNA, CDR2 YNFKEQ. With V trimmed by 0 bases and J by 12 bases, 7 bases remained unmatched. This CDR3 comprises 13 residues. CDR3 sequence (DNA): TGTGCCAGCAGCCAAGAAGACGAGGGGGCAAACACCTTC. Translating it yields CASSQEDEGANTF.

The chain recombines TRBV7-9 with TRBJ2-7; 8 bases match TRBD1. This CDR3 is 14 amino acids long. Germline CDR1 SEHNR, CDR2 FQNEAQ (reference sequence). The J segment lost 5 bases and the V segment lost 2 bases, leaving 5 bases of the junction unmatched. The CDR3 DNA sequence: TGTGCCAGCAGCTTAAGGGCAGGGGGCGACGAGCAGTACTTC. Its translation is CASSLRAGGDEQYF.

The rearrangement uses TRBV18 and TRBJ1-5; tentatively, D is TRBD1 (5 bases). Per the germline V gene, CDR1 is KGHSH and CDR2 is LQKENI. CDR3 length: 14 residues. V was clipped by 4 bases and J by 3 bases, with 10 bases between them. CDR3 in amino acids: CASSRDRFNQPQHF. The CDR3 coding sequence is TGTGCCAGCTCACGCGACAGATTCAATCAGCCCCAGCATTTT.

CDR3 region: CASSLQGGKNIQYF. In DNA form, the CDR3 reads TGTGCCAGCAGTTTACAGGGGGGCAAAAACATTCAGTACTTC. This chain links TRBV28 with TRBJ2-4; tentatively, D is TRBD1 (7 bases). The germline CDR1 and CDR2 sequences are MDHEN and SYDVKM. The CDR3 is 14 amino acids. V was shortened by 2 bases and J by 3 bases, with 8 bases between the two germline ends.

The V gene is TRBV27, the J gene TRBJ1-5; D perhaps matches TRBD1 (5 bases). Germline values: CDR1 MNHEY, CDR2 SMNVEV (reference sequence). The CDR3 spans 13 residues. V lost 5 bases and J lost 7, with 12 bases in between. This CDR3 is CASSIERGQPQHF. In DNA form, the CDR3 reads TGTGCCAGCAGTATAGAAAGGGGACAGCCCCAGCATTTT.

V gene TRBV7-2 combines with J gene TRBJ2-2, with no clear D. Germline CDR1 SGHTA, CDR2 FQGNSA. The V gene lost 0 bases and the J gene lost 6 bases, with 8 bases spanning the gap. There are 14 residues in the CDR3. CDR3 amino acids: CASSLALRAGELFF. Written as DNA, the CDR3 is TGTGCCAGCAGCTTAGCGCTGAGAGCCGGGGAGCTGTTTTTT.

The chain joins TRBV6-5 to TRBJ2-7; 7 bases agree with TRBD2. Per germline, CDR1 MNHEY and CDR2 SVGAGI. V lost 8 bases, J lost 0 bases, and 4 bases stayed unmatched. The CDR3 is 13 amino acids. The CDR3 DNA reads as TGTGCCAGCGGGGGGGACTACTCCTACGAGCAGTACTTC. Residues: CASGGDYSYEQYF.

The CDR3 loop reads CASSLGTSDCEQFF. The CDR3 DNA reads TGTGCCAGCAGTTTGGGGACTAGCGATTGTGAGCAGTTCTTC. This chain connects TRBV27 to TRBJ2-1, with TRBD2 matching over 10 bases. The CDR3 runs to 14 residues. Germline V gene data show CDR1 as MNHEY and CDR2 as SMNVEV (reference sequence). The trim removed 3 bases at V and 9 bases at J, leaving 5 bases unmatched.

The V gene is TRBV27, the J gene TRBJ1-5, with 11 bases lining up with TRBD1. In germline, CDR1 is MNHEY, CDR2 SMNVEV (reference sequence). After removal of 0 bases from V and 5 bases from J, the junction contained 3 bases not matched to a gene. The CDR3 is made up of 16 amino acids. DNA for the CDR3: TGTGCCAGCAGTTTATCTTGGACAGGGGGCGATCAGCCCCAGCATTTT. It encodes CASSLSWTGGDQPQHF.

The chain recombines TRBV5-4 with TRBJ1-1, with D hard to call. The V end was cut by 1 base, the J end by 5 bases, with 9 bases between. This CDR3 has 13 amino acids. CDR1 is SGHNT, CDR2 YYREEE, per germline (reference sequence). The CDR3 loop reads CASSLYTRTEAFF. The CDR3 DNA is TGTGCCAGCAGCTTGTATACTAGGACTGAAGCTTTCTTT.

For this clone: This sample also contains other DNA sequences that code for the same CDR3. The chain joins TRBV19 to TRBJ2-2; TRBD1 aligns across 8 bases. V trimming: 9 bases; J trimming: 0 bases; junction bases outside the gene matches: 9. Germline V gene sequence: CDR1 LNHDA, CDR2 SQIVND (reference sequence). CDR3 length: 16 amino acids. The CDR3 DNA reads as TGTGCCAGCAGCATAATGGGACAGGCGAACACCGGGGAGCTGTTTTTT. Its translation: CASSIMGQANTGELFF.

DNA for the CDR3: TGTGCCAGCAGCTTCTCCGGGACTCAAAACACCATATATTTT. Protein: CASSFSGTQNTIYF. The chain is built from TRBV7-2 and TRBJ1-3, with D tentatively TRBD1 (5 bases). Between the trimmed V and J ends, which lost 3 bases and 6 bases, there was a span of 12 bases. This CDR3 is 14 amino acids long. The germline V gene encodes CDR1 SGHTA and CDR2 FQGNSA.

Details on this clone: Sequence at one end of the junction differs from germline and may be a read error. The chain uses TRBV7-7 and TRBJ2-1, with a tentative D call TRBD2 (5 bases). Per germline, CDR1 SSHAT and CDR2 FNYEAQ (reference sequence). The CDR3 runs to 14 residues. CDR3 in DNA: TGTGCTAGCAGCCAGGACGGGCGGGACAATGAGCAGTTCTTC. Translated: CASSQDGRDNEQFF.

The rearrangement links TRBV11-2 to TRBJ1-6; D possibly corresponds to TRBD1 (6 bases). Germline loops: CDR1 SGHAT, CDR2 FQNNGV. This CDR3 has 14 amino acids. V was pared by 5 bases and J by 5 bases, with 10 bases between. In nucleotides, the CDR3 is TGTGCCAGCAGCCGGGGACAAGATAATTCACCCCTCCACTTT. It yields the protein CASSRGQDNSPLHF.

This chain connects TRBV20-1 to TRBJ1-1; D unresolved. This CDR3 has 13 amino acids. The V end lost 3 bases, the J end lost 4 bases, and 12 bases lay between the germline ends. The germline gives CDR1 DFQATT, CDR2 SNEGSKA (reference sequence). In nucleotides, the CDR3 is TGCAGTGCTAGTCATGGGGAGCGCACTGAAGCTTTCTTT. The encoded protein is CSASHGERTEAFF.

This clone was picked up one time. The chain has TRBV27 and TRBJ2-3; TRBD1 matches at 8 bases. The CDR3 runs to 19 residues. V trimming: 5 bases; J trimming: 0 bases; junction bases outside the gene matches: 16. Germline CDR1 and CDR2: MNHEY and SMNVEV (reference sequence). This CDR3 is CASSRLRTGSLLSTDTQYF. The CDR3, as DNA: TGTGCCAGCAGTCGGCTCCGGACAGGGAGTTTACTCAGCACAGATACGCAGTATTTT.

This clone came up once. The genes are TRBV6-5 and TRBJ2-5; D might be TRBD1 (6 bases). Trimming left V 5 bases short and J 5 bases short, with 18 bases between. There are 15 residues in the CDR3. Germline V gene data show CDR1 as MNHEY and CDR2 as SVGAGI. As DNA, the CDR3 is TGTGCCAGCAGTATTTTAGGGGGTCAAGGGGAGACCCAGTACTTC. Its translation: CASSILGGQGETQYF.

This clone turned up a few times. V and J are TRBV27 and TRBJ1-1, with TRBD1 as a possible D gene (5 bases). Trimming removed 0 bases from V and 2 bases from J, with 13 bases in between. CDR1 MNHEY and CDR2 SMNVEV come from the germline V gene (reference sequence). The CDR3 consists of 16 residues. The CDR3 nucleotides read TGTGCCAGCAGTTTATCGGGATCAGGGTTTAACACTGAAGCTTTCTTT. This gives the protein CASSLSGSGFNTEAFF.

The CDR3 nucleotides read TGCGCCAGCAGCCGCCTCGGCAAGACAGTGTCACCCCTCCACTTT. Residues: CASSRLGKTVSPLHF. J is TRBJ1-6 and V is TRBV4-1; TRBD1 is a possible D gene (5 bases). The CDR3 has 15 residues. Germline V gives CDR1 MGHRA, CDR2 YSYEKL. The V end lost 4 bases, the J end lost 10 bases, and 17 bases lay between the germline ends.

V usage is TRBV18 and J usage is TRBJ2-5; 7 bases match TRBD2. The CDR3 spans 15 residues. The V and J ends lost 2 bases and 1 base, in that order; junction bases with no gene match: 4. CDR1 and CDR2 from the germline V gene are KGHSH and LQKENI. This CDR3 is CASSPWEGTQETQYF. The CDR3 bases are TGTGCCAGCTCACCATGGGAGGGGACCCAAGAGACCCAGTACTTC.

The J gene is TRBJ2-7, the V gene TRBV28; 16 bases align to TRBD2. The J segment lost 1 base and the V segment lost 7 bases, leaving 10 bases of the junction unmatched. There are 18 residues in the CDR3. Germline loops: CDR1 MDHEN, CDR2 SYDVKM. CDR3 coding DNA: TGTGCCAGCATTTCGTCCGGGACTAGCGGGAGGGTATCCTACGAGCAGTACTTC. Translation: CASISSGTSGRVSYEQYF.